The following is a T cell receptor beta chain sequence with its context. 13 Jbeta primers and 60 Vbeta primers were used for the PCR. Produced via immunoSEQ multiplex PCR; TCRdb's table is partial and in-frame only. The table lists around 190,000 clones, roughly 79% of them singletons. This sample is part of a study of cytomegalovirus exposure and HLA in healthy donors. CDR1 is LGHNA, CDR2 YNFKEQ, per germline. V dropped 0 bases and J dropped 3; count of bases not matched to a gene: 10. CDR3 length: 17 amino acids. The receptor was isolated from a man aged 25-40 years in good health and CMV-seronegative. Sequenced: PBMCs. This chain joins TRBV4-2 and TRBJ2-7; the match to TRBD2 covers 8 bases. Written as DNA, the CDR3 is TGTGCCAGCAGCCAAGATCCGGTGAGCGGGAGATTCTACGAGCAGTACTTC. This sequence encodes CASSQDPVSGRFYEQYF.